This T cell receptor (beta chain) was identified in a study of lymphopenia after photon versus proton radiotherapy. Findings and caveats of the study: Relative stability marked proton patients; photon patients lost diversity and naive cells. Oligoclonal CD8+ Temra expansion after nadir drove photon patients' diversity drop. Authors raise, but do not show, better survival with proton therapy.

This CDR3 contains 14 residues. Germline V gives CDR1 MNHEY, CDR2 SVGAGI. The J segment lost 6 bases and the V segment lost 7 bases, leaving 11 bases of the junction unmatched. Generated by immunoSEQ multiplex PCR, the TCRdb table keeps only in-frame clones and is missing some. The sample contains more than 80,000 clones, about four fifths of which appear only once. To note about this clone: The antigen remains undetermined.

The receptor's source is a man in his sixties with pancreatic cancer. Source: peripheral blood, taken from a patient treated with proton-based radiotherapy. The V call is TRBV6-5, the J call TRBJ2-7, with 8 bases that match TRBD2. CDR3 DNA sequence: TGTGCCAGCACACCGGGCGCGGGAGGTTGCGAGCAGTACTTC. The encoded protein is CASTPGAGGCEQYF.